The rows below give T cell receptor beta chains drawn from one sample of a study of blood T cells in healthy people across ages. TCRdb used MiXCR to reprocess the 5' RACE reads, holding one entry per CDR3 protein. Of under 750,000 distinct CDR3 sequences listed, more than 45% are singletons. Sequenced input: blood. Every receptor here comes from a man older than 75 in good health. CDR3s include the opening cysteine and the closing phenylalanine or tryptophan. The D gene is left open where the match is weak. Clone size appears in some rows only: once, few, many, or a class for an expanded clone.

abundance	d_gene	len	v_gene	j_gene	CDR3nt	CDR3aa
few	NA	14	TRBV10-3	TRBJ2-3	TGTGCCACAAACCCGTCGGGGGGCGCAGATACGCAGTATTTT	CATNPSGGADTQYF
NA	NA	10	TRBV2	TRBJ2-1	TGTGCCAGCAGTGTAGTAGCGCAGTTCTTC	CASSVVAQFF
NA	NA	17	TRBV30	TRBJ2-5	TGTGCCTGGAGCTTAGGACTGAACGAACTGGTGCCATTCACCCAGTACTTC	CAWSLGLNELVPFTQYF
few	TRBD1	16	TRBV7-2	TRBJ1-6	TGTGCCAGCAGCTCGCGGGGACAGGGGGCTGATTCACCCCTCCACTTT	CASSSRGQGADSPLHF
NA	TRBD2	17	TRBV11-2	TRBJ2-3	TGTGCCAGCAGCCTTGTACGGGGGGGAATAGCGGCAGATACGCAGTATTTT	CASSLVRGGIAADTQYF
NA	NA	14	TRBV7-2	TRBJ2-7	TGTGCCAGCAGCTTAGGGGGGGAAGTCTACGAGCAGTACTTC	CASSLGGEVYEQYF
many	NA	12	TRBV7-9	TRBJ2-3	TGTGCCATGGGGGGCAGCACAGATACGCAGTATTTT	CAMGGSTDTQYF
many	NA	13	TRBV6-5	TRBJ2-7	TGTGCCAGCGCCTCCGCGATGAACTACGAGCAGTACTTC	CASASAMNYEQYF
NA	TRBD2	15	TRBV20-1	TRBJ2-3	TGCAGTGCTAGTCGGACTAGCGGGGTCACAGATACGCAGTATTTT	CSASRTSGVTDTQYF
NA	NA	12	TRBV30	TRBJ2-5	TGTGCCTGGAGTGGGCCTAAAGAGACCCAGTACTTC	CAWSGPKETQYF
NA	NA	13	TRBV20-1	TRBJ2-1	TGCAGTGCTATTGCTAGCGTCGGGGATGAGCAGTTCTTC	CSAIASVGDEQFF
NA	NA	14	TRBV29-1	TRBJ1-6	TGCAGCGTTTCAGAGGGTGTTACTAATTCACCCCTCCACTTT	CSVSEGVTNSPLHF
NA	TRBD1	14	TRBV15	TRBJ2-7	TGTGCCACCAGCAGAAACCCAGGGGGCAACGAGCAGTACTTC	CATSRNPGGNEQYF
NA	NA	16	TRBV5-1	TRBJ2-1	TGCGCCAGCAGCTTGACGATCAGGGGTCCTGTCAATGAGCAGTTCTTC	CASSLTIRGPVNEQFF
NA	TRBD2	18	TRBV7-2	TRBJ2-3	TGTGCCAGCAGCCGTTTAGCGGGGGGGCTCCCCAGCGCAGATACGCAGTATTTT	CASSRLAGGLPSADTQYF
NA	TRBD1	17	TRBV13	TRBJ2-1	TGTGCCAGCAGCCTCCTGGGCGGGACAGGGGGCAACAATGAGCAGTTCTTC	CASSLLGGTGGNNEQFF
few	TRBD1	15	TRBV25-1	TRBJ2-7	TGTGCCAGCAGTGGTAACAGGGGAATTGTGCACGAGCAGTACTTC	CASSGNRGIVHEQYF
few	TRBD2	15	TRBV5-1	TRBJ2-3	TGCGCCAGCAGCTTACCCGGGACTAGCGGGGAGACGCAGTATTTT	CASSLPGTSGETQYF
few	TRBD2	16	TRBV20-1	TRBJ2-1	TGCAGTGCCTGGACTAGCGGGGCGAGCTCCTACAATGAGCAGTTCTTC	CSAWTSGASSYNEQFF
many	TRBD1	14	TRBV6-5	TRBJ1-2	TGTGCCAGCAGTCCTGACAGGGCCCAGGGCGGCTACACCTTC	CASSPDRAQGGYTF
NA	NA	15	TRBV29-1	TRBJ2-1	TGCAGCGCTGGGAGTAGCGCGAGGGGGTCAAATGAGCAGTTCTTC	CSAGSSARGSNEQFF
NA	TRBD1	15	TRBV7-2	TRBJ2-7	TGTGCCAGCAGCTTAGGTCAGGGGGACGCCTACGAGCAGTACTTC	CASSLGQGDAYEQYF
NA	TRBD2	16	TRBV11-2	TRBJ2-7	TGTGCCAGCAGCTTAGTGGCTAGCGGGAGAGCCTACGAGCAGTACTTC	CASSLVASGRAYEQYF
NA	NA	14	TRBV7-2	TRBJ2-7	TGTGCCAGCAGCGCCCGCGACGGGTATTACGAGCAGTACTTC	CASSARDGYYEQYF
many	TRBD2	15	TRBV7-3	TRBJ2-3	TGTGCCAGCAGCTCCCGTAGCGGGAGGGTGGATACGCAGTATTTT	CASSSRSGRVDTQYF
NA	NA	16	TRBV5-1	TRBJ2-7	TGCGCCAGCAGCCCCCACTCCGGGACACACACCTACGAGCAGTACTTC	CASSPHSGTHTYEQYF
few	NA	16	TRBV10-3	TRBJ2-7	TGTGCCATCAGTGAGTCCCGGCGCGCAGGGGCCACCGAGCAGTACTTC	CAISESRRAGATEQYF
NA	TRBD2	18	TRBV6-5	TRBJ2-7	TGTGCCAGCAGTTACTCGCGTCCGACTAGCGGGAGCTCCTACGAGCAGTACTTC	CASSYSRPTSGSSYEQYF
many	NA	16	TRBV6-6	TRBJ1-1	TGTGCCAGCAGTTACCCTGGGGTGGGCGGGGGCACTGAAGCTTTCTTT	CASSYPGVGGGTEAFF
NA	TRBD2	15	TRBV7-2	TRBJ2-3	TGTGCCAGCAGCCCCCAGCGGGGCCCCACAGATGCGCAGTATTTT	CASSPQRGPTDAQYF
few	NA	18	TRBV18	TRBJ2-6	TGTGCCAGCTCACAGCCGGGACATGACAGCTCTGGGGCCAACGTCCTGACTTTC	CASSQPGHDSSGANVLTF
NA	TRBD2	16	TRBV5-1	TRBJ2-1	TGCGCCAGCAGCACCGGGACTAGCGGGGGAAAGGGGGAGCAGTTCTTC	CASSTGTSGGKGEQFF
NA	TRBD1	20	TRBV20-1	TRBJ2-1	TGCAGTGCTAGATTTCCGGGACAGAGAAACCCTCGGAACTCCTACAATGAGCAGTTCTTC	CSARFPGQRNPRNSYNEQFF
NA	NA	15	TRBV7-9	TRBJ2-5	TGTGCCAGCACCCTGGATGTGGTTATCGCCAATGAGCAGTACTTC	CASTLDVVIANEQYF
NA	TRBD1	15	TRBV20-1	TRBJ1-2	TGCAGTGCTAGGGGGACAGGGGGCGCGGACTATGGCTACACCTTC	CSARGTGGADYGYTF
few	NA	14	TRBV29-1	TRBJ1-1	TGCAGCGTTAGGACAGCTCTCTGGAACACTGAAGCTTTCTTT	CSVRTALWNTEAFF
few	TRBD1	13	TRBV2	TRBJ2-1	TGTGCCAGCTCCCGACAGGGGGGCGATGAGCAGTTCTTC	CASSRQGGDEQFF
NA	NA	16	TRBV9	TRBJ2-1	TGTGCCAGCAGCGTAGGGCAGGGAAGCTCCTACAATGAGCAGTTCTTC	CASSVGQGSSYNEQFF
NA	TRBD1	13	TRBV20-1	TRBJ1-1	TGCAGTGCAAGACAGGGGGGTAGACCTGAAGCTTTCTTT	CSARQGGRPEAFF
few	NA	15	TRBV7-9	TRBJ1-2	TGTGCCAGCAGCTTAGTTGCGGGGGAAGTGGCTGGCTACACCTTC	CASSLVAGEVAGYTF
few	NA	11	TRBV7-2	TRBJ1-1	TGTGCCAGCTTATTGAACACTGAAGCTTTCTTT	CASLLNTEAFF
NA	NA	14	TRBV5-5	TRBJ1-1	TGTGCCAGCAGCCCACAGGGTCGGGACACTGAAGCTTTCTTT	CASSPQGRDTEAFF
NA	NA	13	TRBV28	TRBJ2-3	TGTGCCAGCAGTTTAATCGGGGTTGGTACGCAGTATTTT	CASSLIGVGTQYF
NA	NA	15	TRBV9	TRBJ1-4	TGTGCCAGCAGCGTAGGGGCAGGGCTGGGGGAAAAACTGTTTTTT	CASSVGAGLGEKLFF
NA	TRBD2	14	TRBV6-2/TRBV6-3	TRBJ2-5	TGTGCCAGCAGTACTAGCGGGAGACAAGAGACCCAGTACTTC	CASSTSGRQETQYF
many	TRBD1	15	TRBV12-3/TRBV12-4	TRBJ1-6	TGTGCCAGCAGTCCCAGGGACAGGGTCAATTCACCCCTCCACTTT	CASSPRDRVNSPLHF
NA	TRBD2	18	TRBV6-5	TRBJ2-5	TGCGCCAGCAGTTACTCTAGCGGGAGAAGAGTCAGGCAAGAGACCCAGTACTTC	CASSYSSGRRVRQETQYF
NA	NA	16	TRBV4-2	TRBJ2-1	TGTGCCAGCAGCCAAGAGGCTCTACAAAAATACAATGAGCAGTTCTTC	CASSQEALQKYNEQFF
NA	NA	13	TRBV6-5	TRBJ1-1	TGTGCCACCGGCGGAACACTCTACACTGAAGCTTTCTTT	CATGGTLYTEAFF
NA	NA	11	TRBV20-1	TRBJ2-1	TGCAGTGCTAGTCGGGACACTGAGCAGTTCTTC	CSASRDTEQFF
NA	TRBD1	15	TRBV29-1	TRBJ2-1	TGCAGCGCCTACTCCGGGACAGGGACCTACAATGAGCAGTTCTTC	CSAYSGTGTYNEQFF
NA	NA	16	TRBV5-6	TRBJ1-1	TGTGCCAGCAGCCCGGAAGTGGGTCAAGCTGACACTGAAGCTTTCTTT	CASSPEVGQADTEAFF
NA	TRBD1	15	TRBV11-2	TRBJ2-5	TGTGCCAGCAGCTTAAGGGGGCAGCGGAAAGAGACCCAGTACTTC	CASSLRGQRKETQYF
NA	NA	13	TRBV20-1	TRBJ2-7	TGCAGTGCCCTAGGGCCAGGGATCTACGAGCAGTACTTC	CSALGPGIYEQYF
NA	NA	13	TRBV6-5	TRBJ1-5	TGTGCCAGCAGTCCACGGTTCAATCAGCCCCAGCATTTT	CASSPRFNQPQHF
NA	TRBD1	15	TRBV12-3/TRBV12-4	TRBJ1-5	TGTGCCAGCACTGGAGAGGGACAGTCGAGTCAGCCCCAGCATTTT	CASTGEGQSSQPQHF
NA	NA	18	TRBV12-3/TRBV12-4	TRBJ1-1	TGTGCCAGCAGTCAGAAAAAACCCCGGACAGTAATGAACACTGAAGCTTTCTTT	CASSQKKPRTVMNTEAFF
NA	TRBD1	16	TRBV9	TRBJ2-3	TGTGCCAGCAGCCCCCGGACAGGGGAAGGGTTAGATACGCAGTATTTT	CASSPRTGEGLDTQYF
NA	NA	15	TRBV12-3/TRBV12-4	TRBJ2-5	TGTGCCAGCAGTTTTTGGGGGCGGACCCAAGGGACCCAGTACTTC	CASSFWGRTQGTQYF